The T cell receptor (beta chain) described here comes from a study of OX40 agonist ivuxolimab in advanced cancers. Study overall: Patients received ivuxolimab, an intravenous treatment, every 2 weeks at 0.01 to 10 mg/kg.

Sequenced by immunoSEQ multiplex PCR; TCRdb stores in-frame clones only, minus some. The sample holds tens of thousands of clones; about 89% are singletons and the top ten take about 30%. Drawing of blood for sampling happened at baseline, at cycle 4 day 1, and at cycle 7 day 1. The germline CDR1 and CDR2 sequences are SGHNT and YYREEE (reference sequence). V was pared by 0 bases and J by 9 bases, with 10 bases between. This CDR3 contains 13 residues. This TCR was recovered from an adult with an advanced solid tumor such as melanoma, head and neck, liver or kidney cancer. The sample consisted of CD4+ or CD8+ T cells sorted from blood, taken in a trial of the OX40 agonist ivuxolimab. The chain employs TRBV5-4 and TRBJ2-1; no firm D call. For the CDR3, the DNA is TGTGCCAGCAGCTTGGGACCCCTGGGTGAGCAGTTCTTC. Protein sequence: CASSLGPLGEQFF. Complete variable domain (other parts from reference TRBV5-4 and TRBJ2-1): ETGVTQSPTHLIKTRGQQVTLRCSSQSGHNTVSWYQQALGQGPQFIFQYYREEENGRGNFPPRFSGLQFPNYSSELNVNALELDDSALYLCASSLGPLGEQFFGPGTRLTVL.